Reported below is one T cell receptor (beta chain). V was cut by 4 bases and J by 2 bases, with 13 bases left in between. From germline, CDR1 is SGHAT and CDR2 FQNNGV. The CDR3 covers 15 residues. The sample originates from a study of blood T cells in healthy people across ages. Then a second PCR, running about 6 to 12 cycles, was carried out with a sample-barcoded 5' primer and a J-beta primer mix. TCRdb ran MiXCR on the 5' RACE reads and lists one entry per CDR3 protein. This sample has fewer than 800,000 distinct CDR3 sequences; roughly 32% occur once, and the top ten carry roughly 15%. The genes are TRBV11-2 and TRBJ2-3; a weak D match, TRBD2 (6 bases). The sequenced sample consisted of blood. The clonotype was recovered from a woman older than 75 in good health. DNA of the CDR3: TGTGCCAGCAGCTCGCCCGGGGGATTCACAGATACGCAGTATTTT. This translates into CASSSPGGFTDTQYF.